Shown below are 17 T cell receptor beta chains from a single sample sequenced in a study of T-cell reconstitution after alpha-beta-depleted transplantation in children. The library targeted TCRbeta and was prepared with unique molecular identifiers. Via MiXCR, TCRdb re-called the PCR reads, giving one row per CDR3 protein. The sample carries around 490,000 distinct CDR3 sequences, approximately 10% recorded once. The material was PBMCs, mostly from graft donor cells, obtained 180 days after TCRalphabeta/CD19-depleted stem cell transplant. Source of these receptors: a female patient between 2 and 10 years old who had a stem cell transplant for aplastic anemia, so the T cells may come from the graft donor.

V is TRBV12-3 or TRBV12-4 and J is TRBJ2-7, with 9 nucleotides matching TRBD2. This CDR3 comprises 17 residues. V shed 3 bases and J 4 bases; nucleotides not matched to a gene: 13. DNA for the CDR3: TGTGCCAGCAGTTTGGGGCTAGCGGGACCCCTTGCGTACGAGCAGTACTTC. Amino acid sequence: CASSLGLAGPLAYEQYF.

This clonotype was picked up a small number of times. The chain joins TRBV29-1 to TRBJ1-2, with D hard to call. CDR3 length: 16 amino acids. Germline lookup yields CDR1 SQVTM and CDR2 ANQGSEA. V shed 1 base and J shed 4 bases, with 19 bases lying between them. This chain's CDR3 is CSVEGLAGARRYGYTF. CDR3 in DNA: TGCAGCGTTGAAGGCCTCGCAGGCGCGAGGCGCTATGGCTACACCTTC.

This clonotype was recorded once. CDR3 region: CASSYPVLESYEQYV. CDR3 in DNA: TGTGCCAGCAGCTACCCCGTACTCGAGAGTTACGAGCAGTACGTC. This chain uses TRBV3-1 with TRBJ2-7; no clear D. Germline V gene sequence: CDR1 LGHDT, CDR2 YNNKEL (reference sequence). CDR3 length: 15 amino acids. V was clipped by 5 bases and J by 4 bases, with 18 bases between them.

This clonotype was seen only a few times. The chain carries TRBV12-3 or TRBV12-4 and TRBJ1-1; 7 positions match TRBD1. J gave up 5 bases and V 4 bases, and 10 bases lay outside the gene matches. This CDR3 has 15 residues. CDR3 bases: TGTGCCAGCAGTTGGGCTGAGGGGGCGCGGACTGAAGCTTTCTTT. Translation gives CASSWAEGARTEAFF.

The rearrangement uses TRBV7-8 and TRBJ2-1, with D perhaps TRBD1 (5 bases). This CDR3 region has 13 residues. V was pared by 5 bases and J by 9 bases, with 14 bases between. The germline CDR1 and CDR2 sequences are SGHVS and FQNEAQ. CDR3 protein: CASSASNQGEQFF. The CDR3 coding sequence is TGTGCCAGCAGCGCATCAAACCAGGGTGAGCAGTTCTTC.

The chain is built from TRBV21-1 and TRBJ2-2. TRBV21-1 is a documented pseudogene. The CDR3 is 14 residues long. As DNA, the CDR3 is TGTGCCAGCACCTATACCGGCCGGCCCGGGGAGCTGTTTTTT. Encoded protein: CASTYTGRPGELFF.

The chain couples TRBV21-1 to TRBJ2-6; the D segment call TRBD2 is taken from the table without a DNA check. TRBV21-1 is a listed pseudogene. The CDR3 extends over 18 amino acids. The CDR3 region is CASSTATPGTSGANVLTF. The DNA of the CDR3 is TGTGCCAGCAGCACGGCTACCCCCGGGACGTCTGGGGCCAACGTCCTGACTTTC.

This clonotype was seen more than once but under ten times. The V and J genes are TRBV12-3 or TRBV12-4 and TRBJ2-2; 7 bases are a match to TRBD1. The J segment lost 1 base and the V segment lost 6 bases, leaving 11 bases of the junction unmatched. This CDR3 spans 17 amino acids. The CDR3 spells CASRPRQGLGNTGELFF. DNA for the CDR3: TGTGCCAGCAGACCGAGACAGGGCTTGGGGAACACCGGGGAGCTGTTTTTT.

There are a few counts of this clonotype. The chain couples TRBV10-3 to TRBJ2-2, with D perhaps matching TRBD1 or TRBD2 (5 bases each). V was pared by 5 bases and J by 0 bases, with 10 bases between. The CDR3 extends over 15 amino acids. Germline V gene lookup returns CDR1 ENHRY and CDR2 SYGVKD. The CDR3 nucleotides read TGTGCCATCAGTTACGGGACCACGAACACCGGGGAGCTGTTTTTT. Protein sequence: CAISYGTTNTGELFF.

The chain couples TRBV7-2 to TRBJ2-3, with TRBD2 matching 7 bases. CDR1 is SGHTA, CDR2 FQGNSA, per germline. Unmatched junction bases numbered 11, after V lost 5 bases and J lost 6 bases. The CDR3 runs 15 residues. CDR3 bases: TGTGCCAGCAGCAAAGCTAGCGGAATGGTGGATACGCAGTATTTT. Protein sequence: CASSKASGMVDTQYF. Full variable domain (rest looked up from reference TRBV7-2 and TRBJ2-3): GAGVSQSPSNKVTEKGKDVELRCDPISGHTALYWYRQSLGQGLEFLIYFQGNSAPDKSGLPSDRFSAERTGGSVSTLTIQRTQQEDSAVYLCASSKASGMVDTQYFGPGTRLTVL.

The chain has TRBV6-2 or TRBV6-3 and TRBJ2-1; the D is unclear. The length of the CDR3 is 13 residues. The germline V gene encodes CDR1 MNHEY and CDR2 SVGEGT. Between the trimmed V and J ends, which lost 7 bases and 8 bases, there was a span of 15 bases. CDR3 amino acids: CASTSYREYEQFF. CDR3 DNA: TGTGCCAGCACCTCGTATAGAGAGTATGAGCAGTTCTTC.

V is TRBV12-3 or TRBV12-4 and J is TRBJ1-1, with D possibly matching TRBD1 (6 bases). The length of the CDR3 is 12 residues. V dropped 7 bases and J dropped 8 bases, with 14 bases sitting between them. The CDR3 spells CASTWGGTEAFF. The CDR3 DNA is TGTGCCAGCACTTGGGGTGGGACAGAAGCTTTCTTT.

This clonotype came up a few times. The chain carries TRBV11-1 and TRBJ2-3, with 11 bases fitting TRBD2. Germline V gives CDR1 SGHAT, CDR2 FQDESV (reference sequence). This CDR3 has 17 amino acids. The J segment lost 4 bases and the V segment lost 5 bases, leaving 11 bases of the junction unmatched. The CDR3 DNA reads TGTGCCAGCAGCCCCAAGGGACTAGCGGACAGAGCAGATACGCAGTATTTT. Amino acids: CASSPKGLADRADTQYF.

The gene calls are TRBV28 and TRBJ2-5, with TRBD1 matching 9 bases. The CDR3 sequence is 15 residues long. CDR1 is MDHEN, CDR2 SYDVKM, per germline. With V trimmed by 4 bases and J by 5 bases, 8 bases remained unmatched. This CDR3 is CASSYTGGGIETQYF. CDR3 DNA sequence: TGTGCCAGCAGTTACACAGGGGGCGGGATTGAGACCCAGTACTTC. Full variable domain (missing parts from reference TRBV28 and TRBJ2-5): DVKVTQSSRYLVKRTGEKVFLECVQDMDHENMFWYRQDPGLGLRLIYFSYDVKMKEKGDIPEGYSVSREKKERFSLILESASTNQTSMYLCASSYTGGGIETQYFGPGTRLLVL.

This clonotype was seen only a few times. The CDR3, as DNA: TGTGCCAGCAACCCGGGGAGATTGGGCTCACAAGAGACCCAGTACTTC. Protein: CASNPGRLGSQETQYF. The V gene is TRBV4-2, the J gene TRBJ2-5, with D possibly TRBD2 on 5 matching bases. This CDR3 has 16 residues. Per germline, CDR1 LGHNA and CDR2 YNFKEQ. V lost 7 bases to trimming and J lost 2 bases, with 20 bases between them.

A few counts support this clonotype. V usage is TRBV7-9 and J usage is TRBJ2-7, with a tentative D call TRBD2 (7 bases). The germline gives CDR1 SEHNR, CDR2 FQNEAQ (reference sequence). The V end was cut by 9 bases, the J end by 10 bases, with 22 bases between. The CDR3 sequence is 13 residues long. CDR3 DNA: TGTGCCAGTAGAGAGGGGGGGGCACGGCGACAGTACTTC. It is translated as CASREGGARRQYF.

This clonotype was seen at least ten times. J is TRBJ2-7 and V is TRBV4-2, with 14 bases matching TRBD2. The V and J ends lost 5 bases and 0 bases, in that order; junction bases with no gene match: 12. The CDR3 covers 19 residues. In germline, CDR1 is LGHNA, CDR2 YNFKEQ. CDR3 sequence (DNA): TGTGCCAGCAGCAGACACGGGACTAGCGGGAGAGCGACCTCCTACGAGCAGTACGTC. As protein: CASSRHGTSGRATSYEQYV.